Shown below are 32 T cell receptor beta chains from a single sample sequenced in a study of blood T cell repertoires in COVID-19. Assay: immunoSEQ multiplex PCR; the TCRdb copy retains only in-frame clones and omits some. Among about 220,000 clones listed, just over 85% were seen once. Sequencing was done on a sample of peripheral blood. These receptors were taken from a man aged 25 to 40 who had recovered from COVID-19.

There are a few counts of this clone. V usage is TRBV7-8 and J usage is TRBJ2-6; D is ambiguous. Trimming took 1 base from V and 2 from J, leaving 6 bases between them. Germline V lookup: CDR1 SGHVS, CDR2 FQNEAQ. CDR3 size: 15 residues. CDR3 DNA sequence: TGTGCCAGCAGCTTAGGGTGGCCTGGGGCCAACGTCCTGACTTTC. It is translated as CASSLGWPGANVLTF. Together with reference TRBV7-8 and TRBJ2-6, the CDR3 gives the full variable domain: GAGVSQSPRYKVAKRGQDVALRCDPISGHVSLFWYQQALGQGPEFLTYFQNEAQLDKSGLPSDRFFAERPEGSVSTLKIQRTQQEDSAVYLCASSLGWPGANVLTFGAGSRLTVL.

This rearrangement joins TRBV19 to TRBJ1-5; 8 nucleotides match TRBD1. CDR1 is LNHDA, CDR2 SQIVND, per germline (reference sequence). The CDR3 sequence is 15 residues long. The V segment lost 3 bases and the J segment 6 bases; nucleotides outside the gene matches: 7. This CDR3 reads CASSIGVTGAQPQHF. CDR3 DNA sequence: TGTGCCAGTAGTATTGGAGTGACAGGGGCTCAGCCCCAGCATTTT.

This rearrangement joins TRBV27 to TRBJ1-1, with D uncertain. CDR1 and CDR2 (germline): MNHEY, SMNVEV (reference sequence). The CDR3 is 16 amino acids. V was trimmed by 0 bases and J by 2 bases, leaving 13 bases between them. CDR3 protein: CASSLSRSATNTEAFF. CDR3 bases: TGTGCCAGCAGTTTATCGCGGTCAGCTACAAACACTGAAGCTTTCTTT.

The chain has TRBV4-3 and TRBJ2-3; 7 bases line up with TRBD2. Germline V lookup: CDR1 LGHNA, CDR2 YSLEER. The CDR3 length is 16 residues. V trimming: 2 bases; J trimming: 4 bases; junction bases outside the gene matches: 9. The CDR3 is CASSQSFRGVADTQYF. The CDR3 region has the DNA TGCGCCAGCAGCCAAAGCTTCCGGGGGGTCGCAGATACGCAGTATTTT.

The V and J genes are TRBV5-6 and TRBJ1-1; 8 bases are a match to TRBD1. There are 17 residues in the CDR3. Losses at the gene ends were 7 bases for V and 1 base for J; bases not matched to a gene: 15. Germline V lookup: CDR1 SGHDT, CDR2 YYEEEE. Here the CDR3 reads CASASVIYQGANTEAFF. The CDR3 DNA reads TGTGCCAGCGCCTCGGTCATTTATCAGGGGGCGAACACTGAAGCTTTCTTT.

Comments on this clone: The same CDR3 arises from other DNA sequences in this sample as well. V is TRBV5-1 and J is TRBJ2-7, with 8 positions matching TRBD1. The germline V gene encodes CDR1 SGHRS and CDR2 YFSETQ. J gave up 2 bases and V 2 bases, and 3 bases lay outside the gene matches. CDR3 size: 14 residues. As DNA, the CDR3 is TGCGCCAGCAGCTTCGGGACAGGTACCTACGAGCAGTACTTC. Translating it yields CASSFGTGTYEQYF.

This rearrangement joins TRBV3-1 (or the pseudogene TRBV3-2) to TRBJ1-2, with D uncertain. This CDR3 is 12 amino acids long. The V end lost 3 bases, the J end lost 8 bases, and 10 bases lay between the germline ends. Germline CDR1 LGHDT, CDR2 YNNKEL (reference sequence). DNA of the CDR3: TGTGCCAGCAGCCAGGCACAGCAAGGCTACACCTTC. Its translation is CASSQAQQGYTF.

The CDR3 here is CASSLAGFMNTEAFF. The CDR3 bases are TGTGCCAGCAGCTTGGCGGGTTTTATGAACACTGAAGCTTTCTTT. The V call is TRBV5-4, the J call TRBJ1-1; no firm D call. Germline V gene data show CDR1 as SGHNT and CDR2 as YYREEE (reference sequence). The CDR3 has 15 residues. Trimming took off 0 bases at V and 0 bases at J, with 9 bases between the two ends. Together with reference TRBV5-4 and TRBJ1-1, the CDR3 gives the full variable domain: ETGVTQSPTHLIKTRGQQVTLRCSSQSGHNTVSWYQQALGQGPQFIFQYYREEENGRGNFPPRFSGLQFPNYSSELNVNALELDDSALYLCASSLAGFMNTEAFFGQGTRLTVV.

The J gene is TRBJ2-3, the V gene TRBV6-6; 11 bases align to TRBD2. The CDR3 is 17 amino acids. CDR1 MNHNY and CDR2 SVGAGI come from the germline V gene (reference sequence). Trimming cost V 5 bases and J 2 bases; bases outside gene matches: 9. This CDR3 reads CASSRGGSGGDTDTQYF. CDR3 nucleotide sequence: TGTGCCAGCAGTCGTGGAGGTAGCGGGGGGGACACAGATACGCAGTATTTT.

V is TRBV19 and J is TRBJ2-1, with D maybe TRBD2 (6 bases). CDR1 LNHDA and CDR2 SQIVND come from the germline V gene (reference sequence). V lost 5 bases, J lost 3 bases, and 11 bases lay in between. This CDR3 comprises 14 residues. The CDR3 spells CASSRPGGYNEQFF. The CDR3 DNA reads as TGTGCCAGTAGTCGACCCGGGGGCTACAATGAGCAGTTCTTC.

V is TRBV29-1 and J is TRBJ2-3, with D tentatively TRBD1 (5 bases). Germline V lookup: CDR1 SQVTM, CDR2 ANQGSEA. V lost 2 bases and J 4 bases, leaving 7 bases between the germline ends. The CDR3 spans 12 residues. The CDR3 DNA sequence: TGCAGCGTTGAAAACAGGCCAGATACGCAGTATTTT. Translation: CSVENRPDTQYF.

The chain is built from TRBV4-1 and TRBJ1-1; D unresolved. V was cut by 3 bases and J by 5 bases, with 10 bases left in between. The CDR3 covers 13 residues. Germline assignment: CDR1 MGHRA and CDR2 YSYEKL. The CDR3 loop is CASSHRDGTEAFF. For the CDR3, the DNA is TGCGCCAGCAGCCACCGGGATGGGACTGAAGCTTTCTTT.

This clone was counted once. V usage is TRBV11-2 and J usage is TRBJ2-5, with 13 bases aligning to TRBD2. Trimming took 4 bases from V and 6 from J; bases not matched to a gene: 5. This CDR3 contains 15 residues. Germline CDR1 SGHAT, CDR2 FQNNGV. CDR3 DNA sequence: TGTGCCAGCAGCTCACTAGCGGGAGGGGTGCAGACCCAGTACTTC. Translation: CASSSLAGGVQTQYF.

The V and J genes are TRBV6-1 and TRBJ2-3; no definite D call. CDR3 length: 14 amino acids. In germline, CDR1 is MNHNS, CDR2 SASEGT. The germline V and J ends were trimmed by 0 bases and 5 bases, with 9 bases remaining between them. CDR3 region: CASSEAARRDTQYF. The CDR3 bases are TGTGCCAGCAGTGAAGCGGCTAGGCGAGATACGCAGTATTTT.

This rearrangement joins TRBV29-1 to TRBJ1-2; D is unresolved. This CDR3 spans 11 amino acids. CDR1 is SQVTM, CDR2 ANQGSEA, per germline. V shed 7 bases and J shed 4 bases, with 10 bases lying between them. For the CDR3, the DNA is TGCAGCGCCGAGGTAGCCTATGGCTACACCTTC. Its protein product is CSAEVAYGYTF. Drawing the rest from reference TRBV29-1 and TRBJ1-2, the complete variable domain is SAVISQKPSRDICQRGTSLTIQCQVDSQVTMMFWYRQQPGQSLTLIATANQGSEATYESGFVIDKFPISRPNLTFSTLTVSNMSPEDSSIYLCSAEVAYGYTFGSGTRLTVV.

The chain joins TRBV10-1 to TRBJ2-3; maybe TRBD2 (6 bases). The CDR3 totals 16 residues. Germline-derived CDR1 and CDR2 are WNHNN and SYGVQD (reference sequence). V was cut by 0 bases and J by 0 bases, with 10 bases left in between. CDR3 sequence reads: CASSESEGSSTDTQYF. Here the CDR3 DNA reads TGCGCCAGCAGTGAGTCGGAGGGCTCTAGCACAGATACGCAGTATTTT.

V is TRBV9 and J is TRBJ1-1; the D is unclear. CDR1 SGDLS and CDR2 YYNGEE come from the germline V gene. The CDR3 is 15 residues long. The ends were cut back, 3 bases at V and 5 bases at J, with 17 bases in the middle. DNA for the CDR3: TGTGCCAGCAGCGGCGCTTGGGCCATCGGTACTGAAGCTTTCTTT. Protein product: CASSGAWAIGTEAFF.

The chain uses TRBV5-1 and TRBJ2-7; 7 nucleotides match TRBD1. Germline CDR1 is SGHRS and CDR2 is YFSETQ. The CDR3 spans 13 residues. The ends lost 2 bases at V and 2 bases at J; junction bases unmatched: 1. Here the CDR3 DNA reads TGCGCCAGCAGCTTACAGGGGCCCTACGAGCAGTACTTC. Translation gives CASSLQGPYEQYF.

DNA for the CDR3: TGTGCCAGCAGCCTACAGGGCTTGGGTGGCTACACCTTC. Its protein is CASSLQGLGGYTF. The chain recombines TRBV5-6 with TRBJ1-2, with D possibly TRBD1 on 6 matching bases. Trimming shortened V by 4 bases and J by 7 bases, and 14 bases separated the two germline ends. The germline gives CDR1 SGHDT, CDR2 YYEEEE. The CDR3 length is 13 residues.

The chain carries TRBV19 and TRBJ2-7; the D gene is possibly TRBD1 (6 bases). CDR3 length equals 14 residues. Germline loops: CDR1 LNHDA, CDR2 SQIVND (reference sequence). The V gene lost 3 bases and the J gene lost 4 bases, with 13 bases spanning the gap. The CDR3 sequence: CASSIWTDHYEQYF. The CDR3 DNA reads as TGTGCCAGTAGTATCTGGACAGACCATTACGAGCAGTACTTC.

V usage is TRBV3-1 (or the pseudogene TRBV3-2) and J usage is TRBJ1-5; TRBD1 might be the D (6 bases). CDR1 LGHDT and CDR2 YNNKEL come from the germline V gene (reference sequence). V lost 4 bases, J lost 0 bases, and 10 bases lay in between. The length of the CDR3 is 15 residues. The CDR3, as DNA: TGTGCCAGCAGCCCGCAGGGGCGTAGCAATCAGCCCCAGCATTTT. Translated, it gives CASSPQGRSNQPQHF.

V gene TRBV28 combines with J gene TRBJ1-5; D is uncertain. Trimming took off 7 bases at V and 0 bases at J, with 10 bases between the two ends. From germline, CDR1 is MDHEN and CDR2 SYDVKM. The length of the CDR3 is 14 residues. CDR3 in DNA: TGTGCCAGCACCCCAGGTGGTAGCAATCAGCCCCAGCATTTT. Encoded protein: CASTPGGSNQPQHF.

In regard to this clone: The junction and the germline gene differ at one end; a read error may be behind it. The V call is TRBV23-1, the J call TRBJ1-2, with no clear D. TRBV23-1 has ORF status, its function being uncertain. The CDR3 has 10 residues. For the CDR3, the DNA is TGCGCCAGCAGTCAATCATTGGAGAGTTTC. Its translation: CASSQSLESF.

This clone was seen only a few times. The genes are TRBV27 and TRBJ1-6, with 9 bases fitting TRBD1. Germline CDR1 MNHEY, CDR2 SMNVEV (reference sequence). Trimming took 4 bases from V and 10 from J; bases not matched to a gene: 14. This CDR3 spans 17 amino acids. The CDR3 DNA is TGTGCCAGCAGTTCAAGCCCGGGACAGGGTTTAGAGTCACCCCTCCACTTT. It codes for CASSSSPGQGLESPLHF.

The chain links TRBV6-5 to TRBJ2-3, with a possible D match to TRBD2 (5 bases). The CDR3 runs 16 residues. Trimming cost V 0 bases and J 6 bases, with 16 bases left between them. The germline CDR1 and CDR2 sequences are MNHEY and SVGAGI. For the CDR3, the DNA is TGTGCCAGCAGTTACTCTAGCGACCTACGGTGGGATACGCAGTATTTT. Translation: CASSYSSDLRWDTQYF.

This rearrangement joins TRBV6-5 to TRBJ2-1, with D uncertain. V was shortened by 6 bases and J by 2 bases, with 8 bases between the two germline ends. The germline V gene has CDR1 MNHEY and CDR2 SVGAGI. The CDR3 length is 13 residues. The CDR3 bases are TGTGCCAGCAGACCGTCTACCTACAATGAGCAGTTCTTC. Amino acid sequence: CASRPSTYNEQFF.

V is TRBV6-5 and J is TRBJ2-5; the match to TRBD1 covers 10 bases. This CDR3 comprises 15 residues. Germline V lookup: CDR1 MNHEY, CDR2 SVGAGI. V gave up 6 bases and J gave up 4 bases; unmatched junction bases: 8. The CDR3 nucleotides are TGTGCCAGCAGGGCCGGGACAGGGGAGAGAGAGACCCAGTACTTC. Residues: CASRAGTGERETQYF.

The V and J genes are TRBV7-9 and TRBJ1-4; unclear D gene. Trimming removed 1 base from V and 4 bases from J, with 13 bases in between. CDR1 and CDR2 (germline): SEHNR, FQNEAQ (reference sequence). The CDR3 is 16 residues long. DNA for the CDR3: TGTGCCAGCAGCTTAGTATTTTCCAGTCATAATGAAAAACTGTTTTTT. Translated, it gives CASSLVFSSHNEKLFF.

The rearrangement links TRBV7-9 to TRBJ2-7; 7 nucleotides align to TRBD1. There are 12 residues in the CDR3. The V gene's germline CDR1 is SEHNR and CDR2 FQNEAQ (reference sequence). Unmatched junction bases numbered 1, after V lost 1 base and J lost 7 bases. The CDR3 DNA reads TGTGCCAGCAGCTTAGGGGACAGTGAGCAGTACTTC. Translated: CASSLGDSEQYF.

V is TRBV25-1 and J is TRBJ1-5; TRBD1 matches 10 bases. The CDR3 is 15 residues long. V dropped 3 bases and J dropped 3; count of bases not matched to a gene: 2. CDR1 MGHDK and CDR2 SYGVNS come from the germline V gene. The CDR3 loop is CASSEGQGINQPQHF. CDR3 nucleotides: TGTGCCAGCAGTGAGGGACAGGGGATCAATCAGCCCCAGCATTTT.

The V call is TRBV9, the J call TRBJ1-5; D ambiguous. V was clipped by 3 bases and J by 6 bases, with 10 bases between them. Per the germline V gene, CDR1 is SGDLS and CDR2 is YYNGEE. This CDR3 region has 13 residues. The CDR3 nucleotides read TGTGCCAGCAGCGGATTTGGCAGTCAGCCCCAGCATTTT. This encodes CASSGFGSQPQHF.

V and J are TRBV5-5 and TRBJ1-1, with D possibly TRBD1 on 6 matching bases. The germline V gene encodes CDR1 SGHKS and CDR2 YYEKEE (reference sequence). V lost 4 bases and J lost 10, with 23 bases in between. The CDR3 extends over 15 amino acids. The CDR3 protein is CASSRTVDSSLGAFF. As DNA, the CDR3 is TGTGCCAGCAGCCGGACAGTGGACAGTTCGCTAGGAGCTTTCTTT.